There are many counts of the clone carrying this TCR beta chain. Its matching antigen is unknown. The read finishes 3 residues shy of the CDR3 end, and the germline J gene is used to complete it. These data come from a study of T cell clonality in common variable immunodeficiency. Germline assignment: CDR1 LNHDA and CDR2 SQIVND (reference sequence). The V end lost 1 base, the J end lost 4 bases, and 6 bases lay between the germline ends. The CDR3 covers 13 residues. Study outcomes and limitations: TCRbeta clonality was increased in CVID versus healthy controls. Authors noted CVID clonality's cause needs subpopulation repertoire sequencing.

Sequencing input was equivalent genomic DNA from CVID and controls. Data came from immunoSEQ multiplex PCR; TCRdb stores just in-frame clones and leaves some out. The sample presents about 37,000 clones, none singletons. Sequencing used peripheral blood mononuclear cells. This receptor was taken from a person aged 18-70 years in good health. This rearrangement joins TRBV19 to TRBJ2-3; D unclear. The CDR3 bases that were read are TGTGCCAGTAGTATAGGCGCCCCAGATACG. This gives the protein CASSIGAPDT. The whole CDR3 sequence reads CASSIGAPDTQYF.